Listed here is a single TCR beta chain. The J segment lost 1 base and the V segment lost 0 bases, leaving 2 bases of the junction unmatched. This CDR3 spans 15 amino acids. Germline assignment: CDR1 SGHRS and CDR2 YFSETQ. Methods used by the authors: It was from reference gene primer amplification that nucleated cell counts were estimated. Generated by immunoSEQ multiplex PCR, the TCRdb table keeps only in-frame clones and is missing some. That table supplies the V and J calls and clone size; D and trimming were determined from the DNA. The top ten hold about 5.3% of the sample, which has under 200,000 clones, 81% seen once. The data derive from a study of blood T cell repertoires in COVID-19. For the study at large: The cDNA or gDNA used as material had been derived from T cells, B-cell-depleted T cells, or PBMCs.

Recruitment covered under 25 US areas and drew participants whose ages spanned about 18 to 95 years. This receptor was obtained from a woman between 40 and 55 years old with acute COVID-19. The sequenced sample was PBMCs or T cells enriched from blood (not recorded which). V and J are TRBV5-1 and TRBJ2-3, with 7 positions matching TRBD2. CDR3 bases: TGCGCCAGCAGCTTGGCGGGGGGTGGCACAGATACGCAGTATTTT. Amino acids: CASSLAGGGTDTQYF.